This T cell receptor beta chain was captured by sequencing in a study of T cells in Graves' hyperthyroidism and ophthalmopathy. Study-wide points: The majority of expanded thyroid clonotypes above 0.001 also appeared in blood. The model anticipated ophthalmopathy a median about 6.5 months pre-onset.

RNA transcripts served as the template for amplifying TCR beta CDR3 regions. The study used the HTBI primer set for a first-round RT-PCR of the TCR CDR3. TCRdb independently ran MiXCR on the multiplex PCR reads; one entry per CDR3 protein. The sample yields around 440,000 distinct CDR3 sequences, approximately 15% seen once. Many counts were recorded for this clonotype. Its antigen is not known. Hyperthyroidism, newly diagnosed and lasting under 2 months, affected patients aged 18 to 65. Diagnoses were made from clinical symptoms, serum measures (thyroxine and TRAb), thyroid ultrasound and orbital computed tomography. The V end lost 4 bases, the J end lost 5 bases, and 9 bases lay between the germline ends. CDR1 is DFQATT, CDR2 SNEGSKA, per germline (reference sequence). This CDR3 contains 12 residues.

Sequences were obtained from blood. The genes are TRBV20-1 and TRBJ2-1; either TRBD1 or TRBD2 may fit D (5 bases each). This TCR derives from a woman in her late teens or twenties with Graves' hyperthyroidism. The CDR3 reads CSATGDDNEQFF. CDR3 DNA sequence: TGCAGTGCTACCGGGGACGACAATGAGCAGTTCTTC.